In its sample, the clone carrying this T cell receptor (beta chain) was seen many times. No antigen is known for it. Trimming removed 8 bases from V and 6 bases from J, with 14 bases in between. The CDR3 totals 12 residues. Germline V gene lookup returns CDR1 LNHDA and CDR2 SQIVND (reference sequence). The data were taken from a study of early T cells in non-severe SARS-CoV-2 infection. Across the whole study: Sequencing targeted bulk RNA from unsorted whole blood, leaving chains unpaired. General study points: VDJdb-based annotation leaned toward anti-spike CD8 responses and missed private and CD4 specificities.

Individual cDNA molecules each received unique molecular identifiers attached to them. TCRdb called the 5' RACE reads again in MiXCR, with one record for every CDR3 protein. The repertoire holds some 70,000 distinct CDR3 sequences, with roughly 5% as singletons. The chain joins TRBV19 to TRBJ2-7; perhaps TRBD1 as D (6 bases). This TCR came from an adult who was a healthcare worker with PCR-confirmed SARS-CoV-2 infection or an uninfected control (not recorded which). Sequencing used whole blood. The CDR3 nucleotides read TGTGCCAGTCAAGTTGGGGGCGGCGAGCAGTACTTC. Protein sequence: CASQVGGGEQYF. The complete variable domain, with remaining parts taken from reference TRBV19 and TRBJ2-7, reads DGGITQSPKYLFRKEGQNVTLSCEQNLNHDAMYWYRQDPGQGLRLIYYSQIVNDFQKGDIAEGYSVSREKKESFPLTVTSAQKNPTAFYLCASQVGGGEQYFGPGTRLTVT.